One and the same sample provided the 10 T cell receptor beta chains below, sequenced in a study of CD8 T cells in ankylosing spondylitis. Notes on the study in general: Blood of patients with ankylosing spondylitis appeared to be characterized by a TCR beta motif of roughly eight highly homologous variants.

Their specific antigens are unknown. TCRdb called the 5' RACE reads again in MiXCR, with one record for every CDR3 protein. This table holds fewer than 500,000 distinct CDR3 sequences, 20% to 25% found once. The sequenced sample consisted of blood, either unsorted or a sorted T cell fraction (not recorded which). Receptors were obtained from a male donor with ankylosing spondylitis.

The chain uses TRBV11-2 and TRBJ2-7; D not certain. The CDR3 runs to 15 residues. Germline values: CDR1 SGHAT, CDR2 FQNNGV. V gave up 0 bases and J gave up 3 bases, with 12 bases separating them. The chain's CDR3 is CASSLDIVGGYEQYF. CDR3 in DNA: TGTGCCAGCAGCTTAGATATCGTAGGCGGCTACGAGCAGTACTTC.

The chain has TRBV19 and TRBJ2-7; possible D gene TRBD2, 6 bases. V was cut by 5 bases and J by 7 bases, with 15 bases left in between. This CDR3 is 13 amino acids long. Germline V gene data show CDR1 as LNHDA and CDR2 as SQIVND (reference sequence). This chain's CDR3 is CASSGSPGREQYF. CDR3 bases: TGTGCCAGTAGTGGGAGTCCGGGGAGGGAGCAGTACTTC.

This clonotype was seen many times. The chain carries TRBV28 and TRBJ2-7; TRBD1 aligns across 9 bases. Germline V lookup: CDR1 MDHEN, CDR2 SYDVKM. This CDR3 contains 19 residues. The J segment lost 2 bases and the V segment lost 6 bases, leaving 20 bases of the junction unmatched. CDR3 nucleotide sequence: TGTGCCAGCAGCCTACTAATCTTAAATACGGGACAGGGAGCCTACGAGCAGTACTTC. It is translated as CASSLLILNTGQGAYEQYF.

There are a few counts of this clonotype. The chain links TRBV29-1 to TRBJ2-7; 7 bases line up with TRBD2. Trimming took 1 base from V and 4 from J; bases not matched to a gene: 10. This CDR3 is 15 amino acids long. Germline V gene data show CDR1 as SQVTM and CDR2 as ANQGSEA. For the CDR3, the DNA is TGCAGCGTTGAAGTTGCGAACCCCGGGGGGTACGAGCAGTACTTC. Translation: CSVEVANPGGYEQYF.

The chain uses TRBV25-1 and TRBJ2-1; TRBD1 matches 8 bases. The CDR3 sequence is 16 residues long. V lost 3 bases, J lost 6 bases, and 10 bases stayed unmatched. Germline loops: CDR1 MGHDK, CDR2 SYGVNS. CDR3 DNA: TGTGCCAGCAGTGAGTCAGGGGGCCCCAAAGGCAATGAGCAGTTCTTC. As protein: CASSESGGPKGNEQFF.

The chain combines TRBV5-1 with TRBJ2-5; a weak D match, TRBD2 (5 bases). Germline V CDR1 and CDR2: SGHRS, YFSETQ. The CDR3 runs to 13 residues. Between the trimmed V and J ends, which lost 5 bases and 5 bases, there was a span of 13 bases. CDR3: CASSSEVGETQYF. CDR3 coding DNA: TGCGCCAGCAGTTCGGAGGTTGGGGAGACCCAGTACTTC.

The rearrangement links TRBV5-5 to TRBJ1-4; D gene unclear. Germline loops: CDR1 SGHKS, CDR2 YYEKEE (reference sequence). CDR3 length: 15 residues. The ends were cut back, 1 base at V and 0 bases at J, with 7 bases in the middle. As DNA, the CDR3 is TGTGCCAGCAGCTTGTTCGGGTCAACTAATGAAAAACTGTTTTTT. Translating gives CASSLFGSTNEKLFF.

CDR3 bases: TGTGCCAGCAGCTTATGGCTAGCGGGAGGATCAGATACGCAGTATTTT. It specifies CASSLWLAGGSDTQYF. The rearrangement links TRBV7-3 to TRBJ2-3; 11 nucleotides line up with TRBD2. Germline CDR1 SGHTA, CDR2 FQGTGA. V was clipped by 2 bases and J by 4 bases; unmatched bases: 5. The CDR3 covers 16 residues.

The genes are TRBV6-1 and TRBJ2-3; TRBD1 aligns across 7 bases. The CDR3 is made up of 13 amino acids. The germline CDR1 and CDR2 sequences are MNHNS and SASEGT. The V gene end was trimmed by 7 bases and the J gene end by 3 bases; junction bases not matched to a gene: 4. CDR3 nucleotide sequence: TGTGCCAGCAAACAGGGGAGTACAGATACGCAGTATTTT. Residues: CASKQGSTDTQYF.

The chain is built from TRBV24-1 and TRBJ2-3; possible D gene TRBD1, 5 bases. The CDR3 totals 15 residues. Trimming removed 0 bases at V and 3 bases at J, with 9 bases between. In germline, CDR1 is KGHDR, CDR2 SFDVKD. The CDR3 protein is CATSDLAGFTDTQYF. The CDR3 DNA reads TGTGCCACCAGTGATTTGGCAGGGTTTACAGATACGCAGTATTTT.